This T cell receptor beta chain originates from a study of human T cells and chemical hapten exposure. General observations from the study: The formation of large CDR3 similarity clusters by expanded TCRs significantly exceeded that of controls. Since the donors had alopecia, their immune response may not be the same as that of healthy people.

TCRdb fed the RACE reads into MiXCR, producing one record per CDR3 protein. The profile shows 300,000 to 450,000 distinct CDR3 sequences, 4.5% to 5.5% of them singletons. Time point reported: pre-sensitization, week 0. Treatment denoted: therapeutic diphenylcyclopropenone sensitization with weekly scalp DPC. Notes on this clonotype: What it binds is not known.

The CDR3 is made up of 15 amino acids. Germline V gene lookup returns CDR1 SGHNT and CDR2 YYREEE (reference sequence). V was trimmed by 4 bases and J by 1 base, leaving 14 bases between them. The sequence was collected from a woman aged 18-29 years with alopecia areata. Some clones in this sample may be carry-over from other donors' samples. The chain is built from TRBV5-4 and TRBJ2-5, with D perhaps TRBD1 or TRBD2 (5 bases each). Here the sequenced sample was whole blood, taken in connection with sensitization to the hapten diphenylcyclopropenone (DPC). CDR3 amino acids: CASSVNRDPQETQYF. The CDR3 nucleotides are TGTGCCAGCAGCGTGAACCGGGACCCCCAAGAGACCCAGTACTTC.